The clone carrying this T cell receptor (beta chain) has at least ten counts. Its antigen is unknown. The CDR3 is 15 residues long. Trimming stripped 2 bases from V and 10 bases from J, with 15 bases between. Germline V gives CDR1 SEHNR, CDR2 FQNEAQ (reference sequence). Quantitative 5'-RACE with molecular barcodes produced the TCR beta libraries. TCRdb called the 5' RACE reads again in MiXCR, with one record for every CDR3 protein. The sample carries around 180,000 distinct CDR3 sequences, 15% to 20% recorded once. The sample comes from a study of CD8 T cells in ankylosing spondylitis. Study results and caveats: What seemed typical of ankylosing spondylitis blood was a TCR beta motif built from about eight highly homologous variants.

The sequence was obtained from a male donor between 5 and 35 years old with ankylosing spondylitis or in good health (not recorded which). The sequenced material came from blood, either unsorted or a sorted T cell fraction (not recorded which). This rearrangement joins TRBV7-9 to TRBJ1-6; possible D gene TRBD1, 5 bases. The CDR3 bases are TGTGCCAGCAGCTTACTACCAGGGAAAGGGTCACCCCTCCACTTT. Amino acid sequence: CASSLLPGKGSPLHF. Based on the CDR3 plus reference TRBV7-9 and TRBJ1-6, the full variable domain is DTGVSQNPRHKITKRGQNVTFRCDPISEHNRLYWYRQTLGQGPEFLTYFQNEAQLEKSRLLSDRFSAERPKGSFSTLEIQRTEQGDSAMYLCASSLLPGKGSPLHFGNGTRLTVT.